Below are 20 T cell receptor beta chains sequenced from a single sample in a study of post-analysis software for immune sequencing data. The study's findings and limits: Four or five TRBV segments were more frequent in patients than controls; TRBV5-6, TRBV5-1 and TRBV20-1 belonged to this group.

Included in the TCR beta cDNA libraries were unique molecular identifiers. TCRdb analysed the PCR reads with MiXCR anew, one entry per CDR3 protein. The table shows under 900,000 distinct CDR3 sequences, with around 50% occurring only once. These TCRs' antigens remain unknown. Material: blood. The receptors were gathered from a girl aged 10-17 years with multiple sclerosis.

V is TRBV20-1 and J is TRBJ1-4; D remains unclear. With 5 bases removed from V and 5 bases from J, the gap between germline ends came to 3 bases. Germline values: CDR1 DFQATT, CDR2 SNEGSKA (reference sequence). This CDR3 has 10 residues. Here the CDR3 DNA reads TGCAGTGCTTGGAATGAAAAACTGTTTTTT. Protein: CSAWNEKLFF.

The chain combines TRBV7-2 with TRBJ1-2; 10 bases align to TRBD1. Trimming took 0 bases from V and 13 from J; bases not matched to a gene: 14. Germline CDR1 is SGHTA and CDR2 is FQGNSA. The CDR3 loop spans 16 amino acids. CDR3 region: CASSLASAGTGVMRTF. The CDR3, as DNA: TGTGCCAGCAGCTTAGCGAGCGCCGGGACAGGGGTCATGCGCACCTTC.

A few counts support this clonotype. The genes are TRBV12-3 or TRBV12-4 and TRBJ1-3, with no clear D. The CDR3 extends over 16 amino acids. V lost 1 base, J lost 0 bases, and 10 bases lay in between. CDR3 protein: CASSLGAAYSGNTIYF. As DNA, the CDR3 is TGTGCCAGCAGTTTAGGGGCAGCCTACTCTGGAAACACCATATATTTT.

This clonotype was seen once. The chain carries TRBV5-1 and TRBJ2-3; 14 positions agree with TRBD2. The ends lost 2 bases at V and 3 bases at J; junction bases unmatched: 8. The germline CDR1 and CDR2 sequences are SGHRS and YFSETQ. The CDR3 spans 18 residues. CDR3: CASSFSGTSGSLTDTQYF. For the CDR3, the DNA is TGCGCCAGCAGCTTCTCCGGGACTAGCGGGAGTTTGACAGATACGCAGTATTTT.

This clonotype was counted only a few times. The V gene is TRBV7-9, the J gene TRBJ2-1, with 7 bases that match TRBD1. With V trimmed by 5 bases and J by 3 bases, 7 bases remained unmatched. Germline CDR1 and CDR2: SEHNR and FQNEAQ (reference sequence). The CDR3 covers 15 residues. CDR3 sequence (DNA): TGTGCCAGCAGCATACGGGACAGCTTCTACAATGAGCAGTTCTTC. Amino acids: CASSIRDSFYNEQFF.

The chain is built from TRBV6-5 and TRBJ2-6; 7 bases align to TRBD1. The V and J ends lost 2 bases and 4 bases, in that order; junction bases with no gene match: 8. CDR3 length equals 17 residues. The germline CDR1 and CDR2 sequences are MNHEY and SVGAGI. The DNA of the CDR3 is TGTGCCAGCAGTTACGGGGTACAGGGGACCGGGGCCAACGTCCTGACTTTC. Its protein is CASSYGVQGTGANVLTF.

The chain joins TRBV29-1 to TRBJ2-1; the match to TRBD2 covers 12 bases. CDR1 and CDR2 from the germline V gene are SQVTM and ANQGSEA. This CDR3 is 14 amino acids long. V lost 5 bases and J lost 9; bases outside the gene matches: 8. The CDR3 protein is CSVMTSGGAGEQFF. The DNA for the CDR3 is TGCAGCGTTATGACTAGCGGGGGAGCCGGTGAGCAGTTCTTC.

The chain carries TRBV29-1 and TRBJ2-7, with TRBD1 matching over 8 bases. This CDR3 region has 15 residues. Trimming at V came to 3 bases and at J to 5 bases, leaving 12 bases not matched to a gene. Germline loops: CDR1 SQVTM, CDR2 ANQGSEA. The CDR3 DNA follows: TGCAGCGTTGATGGAGGACAGGGTGTTGCCCACGAGCAGTACTTC. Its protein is CSVDGGQGVAHEQYF.

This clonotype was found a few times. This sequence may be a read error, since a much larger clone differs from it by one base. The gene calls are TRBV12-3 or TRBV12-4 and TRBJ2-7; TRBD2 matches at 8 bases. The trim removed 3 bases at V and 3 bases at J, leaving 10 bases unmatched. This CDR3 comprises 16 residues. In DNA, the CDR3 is TGTGCCAGCAGTTTCTGGCGGGGGGCCAACCGCTACGAGCAGTACTTC. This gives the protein CASSFWRGANRYEQYF.

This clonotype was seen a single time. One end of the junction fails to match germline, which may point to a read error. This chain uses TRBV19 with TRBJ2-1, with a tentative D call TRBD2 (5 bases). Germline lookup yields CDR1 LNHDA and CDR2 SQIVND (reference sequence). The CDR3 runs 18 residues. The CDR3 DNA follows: TGTGCCTGTAGACCGCCCAAGGGTCCCCTAAGCGGCTACAATGAGCAGTTCTTC. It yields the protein CACRPPKGPLSGYNEQFF. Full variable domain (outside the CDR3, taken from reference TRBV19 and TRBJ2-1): DGGITQSPKYLFRKEGQNVTLSCEQNLNHDAMYWYRQDPGQGLRLIYYSQIVNDFQKGDIAEGYSVSREKKESFPLTVTSAQKNPTAFYLCACRPPKGPLSGYNEQFFGPGTRLTVL.

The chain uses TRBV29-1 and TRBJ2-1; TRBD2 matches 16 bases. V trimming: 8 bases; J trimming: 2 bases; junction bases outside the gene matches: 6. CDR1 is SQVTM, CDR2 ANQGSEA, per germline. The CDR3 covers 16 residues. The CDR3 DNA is TGCAGCCTGGGGACTAGCGGGAGGGCCGCCTACAATGAGCAGTTCTTC. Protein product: CSLGTSGRAAYNEQFF.

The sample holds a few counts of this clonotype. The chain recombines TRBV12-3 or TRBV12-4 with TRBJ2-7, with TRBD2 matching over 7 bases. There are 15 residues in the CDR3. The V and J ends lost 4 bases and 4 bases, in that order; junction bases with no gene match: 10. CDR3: CASSSTRDYIYEQYF. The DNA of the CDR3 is TGTGCCAGCAGTTCCACCCGGGACTACATTTACGAGCAGTACTTC.

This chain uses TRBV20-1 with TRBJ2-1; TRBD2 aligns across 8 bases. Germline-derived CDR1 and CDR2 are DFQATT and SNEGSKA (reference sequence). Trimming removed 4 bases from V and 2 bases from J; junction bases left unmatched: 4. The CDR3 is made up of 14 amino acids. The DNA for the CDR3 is TGCAGTGCTAACGGGGGGGGAGCCTACAATGAGCAGTTCTTC. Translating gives CSANGGGAYNEQFF.

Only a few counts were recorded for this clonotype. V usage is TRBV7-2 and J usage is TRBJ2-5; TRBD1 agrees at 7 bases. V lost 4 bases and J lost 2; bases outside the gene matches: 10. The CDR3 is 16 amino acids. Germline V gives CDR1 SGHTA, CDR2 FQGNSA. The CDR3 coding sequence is TGTGCCAGCAGCTCCTACGGGGACAGTCCGCAAGAGACCCAGTACTTC. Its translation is CASSSYGDSPQETQYF.

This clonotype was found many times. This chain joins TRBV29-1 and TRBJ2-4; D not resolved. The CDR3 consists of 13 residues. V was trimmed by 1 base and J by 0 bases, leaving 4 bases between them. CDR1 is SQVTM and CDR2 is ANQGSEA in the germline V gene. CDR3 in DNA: TGCAGCGTTGAAGGGAGAGCCAAAAACATTCAGTACTTC. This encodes CSVEGRAKNIQYF.

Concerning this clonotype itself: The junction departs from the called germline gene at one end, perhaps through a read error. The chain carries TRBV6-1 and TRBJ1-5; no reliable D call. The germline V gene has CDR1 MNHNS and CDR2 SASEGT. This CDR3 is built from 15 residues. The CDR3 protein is CASSDGPLINQPQHF. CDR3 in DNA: TGCGCCAGCAGTGACGGACCGTTGATCAATCAGCCCCAGCATTTT.

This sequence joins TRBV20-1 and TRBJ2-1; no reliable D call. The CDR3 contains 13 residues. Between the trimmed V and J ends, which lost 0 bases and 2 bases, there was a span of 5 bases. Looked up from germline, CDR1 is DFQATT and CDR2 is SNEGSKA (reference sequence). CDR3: CSARDLAYNEQFF. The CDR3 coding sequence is TGCAGTGCTAGAGATCTGGCCTACAATGAGCAGTTCTTC.

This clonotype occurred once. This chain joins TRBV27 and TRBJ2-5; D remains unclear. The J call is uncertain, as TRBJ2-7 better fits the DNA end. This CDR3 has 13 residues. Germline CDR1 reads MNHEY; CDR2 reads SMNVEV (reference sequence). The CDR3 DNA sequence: TGTGCCAGCAGTTTTCGGTTGCGCTACGAGCAGTACTTC. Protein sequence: CASSFRLRYEQYF.

The DNA of the CDR3 is TGCAGCGTCGTACAGCCGCCCTCCTACGAGCAGTACTTC. Protein sequence: CSVVQPPSYEQYF. The rearrangement joins TRBV29-1 to TRBJ2-7; no clear D gene. CDR3 length: 13 residues. The V end lost 6 bases, the J end lost 0 bases, and 12 bases lay between the germline ends. Germline CDR1 reads SQVTM; CDR2 reads ANQGSEA.

CDR3 in amino acids: CASSFFSSSYEQYF. CDR3 nucleotide sequence: TGTGCCAGCAGTTTTTTTTCTAGCAGCTACGAGCAGTACTTC. The rearrangement links TRBV12-3 or TRBV12-4 to TRBJ2-7; maybe TRBD2 (5 bases). V shed 3 bases and J shed 3 bases, with 12 bases lying between them. This CDR3 comprises 14 residues.